The source of this T cell receptor beta chain is a study of T-cell reconstitution after alpha-beta-depleted transplantation in children. Notes on the study in general: By one year post-transplant, T-cell counts and diversity largely arose from T cells that were newly produced.

Unique molecular identifiers were incorporated when the TCRbeta library was constructed. TCRdb re-called the PCR reads with MiXCR, one entry per CDR3 protein. Among 700,000 to 950,000 distinct CDR3 sequences listed, about 15% were seen once. This clonotype was seen a few times. The antigen is not known. Germline loops: CDR1 SGHVS, CDR2 FQNEAQ. V lost 3 bases to trimming and J lost 2 bases; unmatched junction nucleotides: 9. CDR3 length: 16 amino acids. This clonotype was sampled from a male patient aged 10 to 17 who had a stem cell transplant for acute lymphoblastic leukemia, so the T cells may come from the graft donor. Sequenced material: PBMCs, mostly from graft donor cells, taken 360 days after TCRalphabeta/CD19-depleted stem cell transplant. The J gene is TRBJ2-7, the V gene TRBV7-8, with TRBD2 identical over 8 bases. The CDR3 DNA sequence: TGTGCCAGCAGCTTCGGACCGCTAGCGGGCCCCTACGAGCAGTACTTC. Its protein is CASSFGPLAGPYEQYF.